This TCR beta chain was profiled in a study of beta chain features in type 1 diabetes. The V gene end was trimmed by 7 bases and the J gene end by 6 bases; junction bases not matched to a gene: 11. This CDR3 is built from 14 residues. CDR1 is GTSNPN and CDR2 is SVGIG in the germline V gene (reference sequence). The collection from each donor was one heparinised blood draw averaging around 100 mL. Over 95% purity was reached by all sorted populations. Worth noting for this clone: Its matching antigen is unknown.

Study findings and constraints: Naive, central memory and Treg TCRB repertoires seemed to resemble each other more closely in patients than they did in healthy donors.

Since all of the isolated RNA was reverse transcribed, expressed TCRB transcripts were what got sequenced. Libraries were prepared by immunoSEQ multiplex PCR; TCRdb keeps only in-frame clonotypes and omits some of them. Counted here are about 140,000 clones, under 11% occurring once; the ten biggest clones make up approximately 1.3%. Specimen: naive CD4+ T cells from blood. V gene TRBV30 combines with J gene TRBJ2-2; 7 bases align to TRBD2. The sequence derives from a man younger than 35 in good health. The DNA of the CDR3 is TGTGCCTTTCGGGGAGGGGCGATGGCCGGGGAGCTGTTTTTT. This encodes CAFRGGAMAGELFF.